Listed below are T cell receptor beta chains from one sample, sequenced in a study of OX40 agonist ivuxolimab in advanced cancers. Profiling relied on immunoSEQ multiplex PCR, and the TCRdb table lists in-frame clones only, not all of them. There are fewer than 50,000 clones in the sample; 75% to 90% occur only once, and over 2.5% lies in the top ten. This specimen consisted of CD4+ or CD8+ T cells sorted from blood, obtained in a trial of the OX40 agonist ivuxolimab. Receptors were obtained from an adult with an advanced solid tumor such as melanoma, head and neck, liver or kidney cancer. CDR3s include the opening cysteine and the closing phenylalanine or tryptophan. D genes are given only for firm matches. Clone sizes are given selectively: once, few, many, or a class where the clone is expanded.

size	D	J	V	CDR3	DNA
.	.	TRBJ2-7	TRBV5-4	CASSQTTGYEQYF	TGCGCCAGCAGCCAAACGACTGGTTACGAGCAGTACTTC
.	TRBD2	TRBJ2-1	TRBV5-4	CASTRLADPNEQFF	TGTGCCAGCACCCGACTAGCGGACCCCAATGAGCAGTTCTTC
medium-sized	.	TRBJ2-1	TRBV11-2	CASSLDMEGQQFF	TGTGCCAGCAGCTTAGACATGGAGGGGCAGCAGTTCTTC
.	.	TRBJ1-1	TRBV19	CASSDTGGTEAFF	TGTGCCAGTAGTGATACGGGAGGTACTGAAGCTTTCTTT
few	.	TRBJ1-4	TRBV5-5	CASTQRLAEPNEKLFF	TGTGCCAGCACCCAACGGTTGGCAGAGCCTAATGAAAAACTGTTTTTT
.	.	TRBJ2-2	TRBV4-1	CASSSPGRGNTGELFF	TGCGCCAGCAGCTCGCCCGGTCGCGGAAACACCGGGGAGCTGTTTTTT
.	TRBD2	TRBJ2-1	TRBV7-2	CASRTSVPSYNEQFF	TGTGCCAGCAGGACTAGCGTCCCCTCCTACAATGAGCAGTTCTTC
once	.	TRBJ1-3	TRBV7-9	CASSPKPGSSGNTIYF	TGTGCCAGCAGCCCTAAACCGGGTTCCTCTGGAAACACCATATATTTT
.	TRBD2	TRBJ2-7	TRBV6-6	CASSAPGLATYEQYF	TGTGCCAGCAGTGCACCGGGACTAGCGACCTATGAGCAGTACTTC
.	.	TRBJ2-7	TRBV5-8	CASSLYSYEQYF	TGTGCCAGCAGCTTGTATAGCTACGAGCAGTACTTC
.	.	TRBJ2-1	TRBV14	CASSQGRRQGAYNEQFF	TGTGCCAGCAGCCAGGGGAGGAGGCAGGGGGCCTACAATGAGCAGTTCTTC
.	.	TRBJ1-3	TRBV7-6	CASSPLQGGHFSGNTIYF	TGTGCCAGCAGCCCGTTACAGGGAGGCCACTTCTCTGGAAACACCATATATTTT
.	TRBD2	TRBJ2-5	TRBV5-4	CASSITSGRRETQYF	TGTGCCAGCAGCATAACTAGCGGGAGGAGAGAGACCCAGTACTTC
.	TRBD2	TRBJ2-5	TRBV5-1	CASSLGTSGRQETQYF	TGCGCCAGCAGCCTAGGGACTAGCGGGCGACAAGAGACCCAGTACTTC
few	.	TRBJ1-2	TRBV27	CASSLAPSTASYGYTF	TGTGCCAGCAGTCTAGCCCCTTCGACAGCGAGCTATGGCTACACCTTC
medium-sized	.	TRBJ1-2	TRBV5-8	CVRGGRNYGYTF	TGTGTCCGAGGGGGGCGGAACTATGGCTACACCTTC
.	.	TRBJ2-7	TRBV6-5	CASSRLGGSAYEQYF	TGTGCCAGCAGCCGCCTAGGTGGCAGTGCCTACGAGCAGTACTTC
few	.	TRBJ1-2	TRBV10-3	CAISGGNYGYTF	TGTGCCATCAGCGGAGGCAACTATGGCTACACCTTC
.	.	TRBJ1-2	TRBV9	CASSVEGVGYTF	TGTGCCAGCAGCGTAGAAGGGGTAGGCTACACCTTC
.	.	TRBJ2-5	TRBV4-1	CASSQAVRTQETQYF	TGCGCCAGCAGCCAAGCTGTCAGGACTCAAGAGACCCAGTACTTC
.	.	TRBJ2-1	TRBV4-1	CVSSQDGQDYNEQFF	TGCGTCAGCAGCCAAGATGGGCAGGATTACAATGAGCAGTTCTTC
.	TRBD1	TRBJ1-2	TRBV27	CASSSLPGQGGNYGYTF	TGTGCCAGCAGTTCCTTGCCCGGGCAGGGGGGAAACTATGGCTACACCTTC
.	.	TRBJ1-2	TRBV6-5	CASSRTGNRGGYTF	TGTGCCAGCAGCCGAACGGGCAATAGAGGAGGCTACACCTTC
.	.	TRBJ2-1	TRBV6-5	CASSYGWGQEQFF	TGTGCCAGCAGTTACGGATGGGGCCAGGAGCAGTTCTTC
.	.	TRBJ1-2	TRBV2	CASSDGRAYGYTF	TGTGCCAGCAGTGACGGCCGGGCCTACGGCTACACCTTC
.	TRBD1	TRBJ1-2	TRBV10-1	CASADSTGRGYTF	TGCGCCAGCGCTGATTCGACAGGGCGCGGCTACACCTTC
.	.	TRBJ2-7	TRBV4-1	CASSQEIGHRGEQYF	TGCGCCAGCAGCCAAGAAATAGGGCACCGCGGCGAGCAGTACTTC
.	.	TRBJ2-5	TRBV6-5	CASSYSPAGWGETQYF	TGTGCCAGCAGTTACTCCCCAGCAGGCTGGGGAGAGACCCAGTACTTC
.	.	TRBJ1-6	TRBV7-3	CASSLTGQPDNSPLHF	TGTGCCAGCAGCTTAACGGGACAACCTGATAATTCACCCCTCCACTTT
.	.	TRBJ1-1	TRBV6-5	CASSYRSGNTEAFF	TGTGCCAGCAGTTACCGATCGGGGAACACTGAAGCTTTCTTT
.	.	TRBJ1-4	TRBV7-9	CASSLKNRWNEKLFF	TGTGCCAGCAGCTTGAAGAACAGGTGGAATGAAAAACTGTTTTTT
.	.	TRBJ1-1	TRBV6-5	CASSYSRVPSTEAFF	TGTGCCAGCAGTTACTCGAGGGTACCGAGCACTGAAGCTTTCTTT
few	.	TRBJ1-2	TRBV7-9	CASSLGSGGYTF	TGTGCCAGCAGCTTAGGGTCCGGAGGCTACACCTTC
.	.	TRBJ2-3	TRBV5-1	CASSLAVGFTDTQYF	TGCGCCAGCAGCTTGGCCGTGGGTTTCACAGATACGCAGTATTTT
.	.	TRBJ1-2	TRBV5-4	CASSYDTNYGYTF	TGTGCCAGCAGTTACGACACAAACTATGGCTACACCTTC
once	.	TRBJ2-5	TRBV5-1	CASSFQETQYF	TGCGCCAGCAGCTTCCAAGAGACCCAGTACTTC
.	TRBD2	TRBJ2-1	TRBV6-1	CASSDGLAGNNEQFF	TGTGCCAGCAGTGACGGACTAGCGGGGAACAATGAGCAGTTCTTC
.	.	TRBJ1-1	TRBV9	CASSPGGYEAFF	TGTGCCAGCAGCCCCGGCGGGTATGAAGCTTTCTTT
.	.	TRBJ1-2	TRBV7-2	CASSYTGPYGYTF	TGTGCCAGCAGCTACACAGGGCCCTATGGCTACACCTTC
.	.	TRBJ2-1	TRBV18	CASSPSSPDNEQFF	TGTGCCAGCTCACCGTCTAGCCCGGACAATGAGCAGTTCTTC
.	.	TRBJ2-7	TRBV2	CAGRTNPLLEQYF	TGTGCCGGGAGGACTAACCCGCTATTAGAGCAGTACTTC
once	.	TRBJ1-1	TRBV2	CASSANRVSNTEAFF	TGTGCCAGCAGTGCCAACAGGGTTTCCAACACTGAAGCTTTCTTT
few	.	TRBJ1-1	TRBV2	CASSENRMNTEAFF	TGTGCCAGCAGTGAGAATCGCATGAACACTGAAGCTTTCTTT
.	.	TRBJ2-2	TRBV6-5	CASSYTSGQSGELFF	TGTGCCAGCAGTTACACGTCTGGACAGTCCGGGGAGCTGTTTTTT
.	TRBD1	TRBJ1-2	TRBV10-3	CAISSGGDNYGYTF	TGTGCCATCAGTTCAGGGGGAGATAACTATGGCTACACCTTC
.	.	TRBJ2-2	TRBV5-1	CASSLASQGTGELFF	TGCGCCAGCAGCTTGGCCAGCCAGGGGACCGGGGAGCTGTTTTTT
.	.	TRBJ2-2	TRBV18	CASSPVNTGELFF	TGTGCCAGCTCACCGGTGAACACCGGGGAGCTGTTTTTT
.	TRBD1	TRBJ1-2	TRBV5-8	CASSLVGTDYGYTF	TGTGCCAGCAGCTTGGTTGGGACAGACTATGGCTACACCTTC
.	TRBD1	TRBJ1-4	TRBV19	CASSPLTGGNEKLFF	TGTGCCAGTAGCCCATTAACAGGGGGTAATGAAAAACTGTTTTTT
few	TRBD1	TRBJ1-5	TRBV6-6	CASSDPGGLNQPQHF	TGTGCCAGCAGTGATCCAGGGGGGCTAAATCAGCCCCAGCATTTT
.	TRBD2	TRBJ2-1	TRBV27	CASSFGRAGVGEQFF	TGTGCCAGCAGTTTCGGCCGAGCGGGAGTTGGTGAGCAGTTCTTC
.	.	TRBJ1-1	TRBV7-2	CASSFAGDDTEAFF	TGTGCCAGCAGCTTTGCAGGGGACGACACTGAAGCTTTCTTT
.	TRBD2	TRBJ2-7	TRBV4-3	CASSRTVAGENEQYF	TGCGCCAGCAGCCGGACGGTAGCGGGAGAAAACGAGCAGTACTTC
.	.	TRBJ2-1	TRBV2	CASSVAEVTYNEQFF	TGTGCCAGCAGTGTAGCGGAGGTTACCTACAATGAGCAGTTCTTC